This T cell receptor beta chain was found in a study of T cell repertoires in cytomegalovirus infection. Study as a whole: CMV epitopes that were recently identified and HLA-C-restricted were used alongside well-studied HLA-B-restricted ones. Public TCR beta signatures marked donors with CMV infection and the matching HLA. Regarding the study as a whole: Cumulative frequency of public TCR beta families picked out carriers of CMV plus the relevant HLA. CMV-specific TCR beta clonotypes restricted by HLA-C dominated the ex vivo response.

V trimming: 3 bases; J trimming: 3 bases; junction bases outside the gene matches: 5. The CDR3 extends over 16 amino acids. CDR1 and CDR2 (germline): SGHVS, FNYEAQ. This clonotype showed up just a few times. Its antigen remains unidentified. TCRdb reanalysed the reads using MiXCR and keeps one entry per CDR3 protein. Here the sample spans about half a million distinct CDR3 sequences, around 35% being singletons. The chain recombines TRBV7-6 with TRBJ1-3, with 10 bases that match TRBD1. Sequenced here: cultured PBMCs, sampled from culture after CMV antigen stimulation. This receptor was taken from a human donor in good health (CMV status not recorded). Some clones in this sample may be carry-over from other donors' samples. This CDR3 is CASSFGTGVFGNTIYF. For the CDR3, the DNA is TGTGCCAGCAGCTTTGGGACAGGGGTTTTTGGAAACACCATATATTTT.